The 27 T cell receptor beta chains below come from one sample, sequenced in a study of cytomegalovirus exposure and HLA in healthy donors. With 60 Vbeta and 13 Jbeta primers, the PCR was carried out. Assay used: immunoSEQ multiplex PCR; TCRdb lists only in-frame clones, some missing. This sample has approximately 140,000 clones, with 76% found just once. The specimen sequenced was PBMCs. All receptors derive from a man aged 40-49 years in good health and CMV-seronegative.

This sequence joins TRBV19 and TRBJ1-5; D remains unclear. Germline V gene sequence: CDR1 LNHDA, CDR2 SQIVND (reference sequence). V lost 6 bases, J lost 4 bases, and 10 bases lay in between. The CDR3 is made up of 13 amino acids. CDR3 DNA sequence: TGTGCCAGTAGCTCGACGGGAAATCAGCCCCAGCATTTT. Protein sequence: CASSSTGNQPQHF.

This sequence joins TRBV11-2 and TRBJ2-4, with TRBD2 matching over 10 bases. The CDR3 is made up of 15 amino acids. Looked up from germline, CDR1 is SGHAT and CDR2 is FQNNGV. V trimming: 7 bases; J trimming: 6 bases; junction bases outside the gene matches: 9. CDR3 nucleotides: TGTGCCAGCACCCTGGGGAGCGGGGGGGCAAACATTCAGTACTTC. Its protein product is CASTLGSGGANIQYF.

This clone was found once. The CDR3 spells CASSEAGGGNTGELFF. DNA for the CDR3: TGTGCCAGCAGTGAAGCGGGAGGCGGGAACACCGGGGAGCTGTTTTTT. The V gene is TRBV6-1, the J gene TRBJ2-2, with D possibly matching TRBD2 (6 bases). The V and J ends lost 0 bases and 1 base respectively, with 9 bases between them. Looked up from germline, CDR1 is MNHNS and CDR2 is SASEGT. The CDR3 contains 16 residues.

The chain has TRBV6-1 and TRBJ2-7; D is possibly TRBD2 (5 bases). In germline, CDR1 is MNHNS, CDR2 SASEGT. The CDR3 extends over 16 amino acids. With 4 bases removed from V and 7 bases from J, the gap between germline ends came to 23 bases. The CDR3, as DNA: TGTGCCAGCAGTGGATTTCCGGGAAAGCCCCCCTCTGAGCAGTACTTC. This codes for CASSGFPGKPPSEQYF.

The V and J genes are TRBV29-1 and TRBJ2-5; TRBD1 is a possible D gene (7 bases). Germline CDR1 reads SQVTM; CDR2 reads ANQGSEA. Trimming took off 7 bases at V and 5 bases at J, with 17 bases between the two ends. The CDR3 has 13 amino acids. The CDR3 bases are TGCAGCGCCGGACAGGCGGCGGGGGAGACCCAGTACTTC. Its translation is CSAGQAAGETQYF.

The table lists this clone with a count of one. This CDR3 is CSVDAHGFEGYGYTF. CDR3 DNA: TGCAGCGTTGACGCGCACGGGTTCGAAGGCTATGGCTACACCTTC. The chain employs TRBV29-1 and TRBJ1-2; D is unclear. Trimming removed 3 bases at V and 4 bases at J, with 18 bases between. The CDR3 contains 15 residues. Germline V gives CDR1 SQVTM, CDR2 ANQGSEA.

This clone was observed a handful of times. V usage is TRBV18 and J usage is TRBJ2-7; TRBD1 is a possible D gene (6 bases). Trimming shortened V by 3 bases and J by 3 bases, and 15 bases separated the two germline ends. The CDR3 spans 15 residues. Germline CDR1 and CDR2: KGHSH and LQKENI. The CDR3, as DNA: TGTGCCAGCTCACCGACAGGATCTACCCACTACGAGCAGTACTTC. Amino acid sequence: CASSPTGSTHYEQYF.

V gene TRBV7-9 combines with J gene TRBJ1-4, with D possibly being TRBD1 (5 bases). The V gene's germline CDR1 is SEHNR and CDR2 FQNEAQ (reference sequence). The CDR3 loop spans 13 amino acids. Trimming left V 5 bases short and J 7 bases short, with 11 bases between. The DNA for the CDR3 is TGTGCCAGCAGCCCAGGGCCGGGTGAAAAACTGTTTTTT. Translated, it gives CASSPGPGEKLFF.

This chain uses TRBV2 with TRBJ2-7, with 11 bases aligning to TRBD2. The CDR3 length is 14 residues. CDR1 is SNHLY and CDR2 is FYNNEI in the germline V gene. V shed 8 bases, J shed 4 bases, and the junction held 7 bases outside the gene matches. The CDR3 sequence: CASAELAGAYEQYF. The CDR3 DNA sequence: TGTGCCAGCGCAGAACTAGCGGGAGCATACGAGCAGTACTTC.

The V gene is TRBV5-4, the J gene TRBJ2-7; 11 nucleotides align to TRBD1. CDR1 SGHNT and CDR2 YYREEE come from the germline V gene (reference sequence). J was trimmed by 3 bases and V by 4 bases; bases with no gene match: 3. The CDR3 loop spans 14 amino acids. CDR3 DNA: TGTGCCAGCAGCACTGGGACAGGGGGCTACGAGCAGTACTTC. Translated, it gives CASSTGTGGYEQYF.

A remark on this clone: A read error may produce the germline difference seen at one junction end. The chain has TRBV2 and TRBJ2-4, with D possibly being TRBD2 (6 bases). Per the germline V gene, CDR1 is SNHLY and CDR2 is FYNNEI. This CDR3 contains 14 residues. The CDR3 nucleotides read TGTGCCAGCATTGGACTACTAGCCAAAAACAGTCAGTACTTC. This sequence encodes CASIGLLAKNSQYF. The variable domain in full, completed from reference TRBV2 and TRBJ2-4, reads EPEVTQTPSHQVTQMGQEVILRCVPISNHLYFYWYRQILGQKVEFLVSFYNNEISEKSEIFDDQFSVERPDGSNFTLKIRSTKLEDSAMYFCASIGLLAKNSQYFGAGTRLSVL.

J is TRBJ1-1 and V is TRBV27; 8 bases match TRBD1. The CDR3 is 11 amino acids. CDR1 is MNHEY, CDR2 SMNVEV, per germline (reference sequence). The J segment lost 7 bases and the V segment lost 6 bases, leaving 1 base of the junction unmatched. CDR3 region: CASRQGDEAFF. Written as DNA, the CDR3 is TGTGCCAGCAGACAGGGGGATGAAGCTTTCTTT.

The gene calls are TRBV4-1 and TRBJ2-7; TRBD2 agrees at 11 bases. Per the germline V gene, CDR1 is MGHRA and CDR2 is YSYEKL. The CDR3 loop spans 15 amino acids. The junction had 8 bases not matched to a gene; V was cut back by 3 bases and J by 7 bases. The DNA of the CDR3 is TGCGCCAGCAGCCATCTAGCGGGAGGATCAGGGGAGCAGTACTTC. It codes for CASSHLAGGSGEQYF.

This sequence joins TRBV4-1 and TRBJ2-2; 11 bases are shared with TRBD1. V trimming: 4 bases; J trimming: 6 bases; junction bases outside the gene matches: 7. The V gene's germline CDR1 is MGHRA and CDR2 YSYEKL. This CDR3 contains 16 residues. DNA of the CDR3: TGCGCCAGCAGCCCTCCGGGACAGGGGGTTTCCGGGGAGCTGTTTTTT. Protein: CASSPPGQGVSGELFF.

The V gene is TRBV7-6, the J gene TRBJ1-1; D unresolved. The CDR3 consists of 13 residues. Germline assignment: CDR1 SGHVS and CDR2 FNYEAQ. Trimming took 2 bases from V and 1 from J, leaving 5 bases between them. The CDR3 protein is CASSLNRNTEAFF. The CDR3 nucleotides read TGTGCCAGCAGCTTAAACAGGAACACTGAAGCTTTCTTT.

This chain joins TRBV9 and TRBJ2-5; a possible D gene is TRBD1 (6 bases). The CDR3 runs to 15 residues. CDR1 is SGDLS and CDR2 is YYNGEE in the germline V gene. The ends were cut back, 3 bases at V and 5 bases at J, with 17 bases in the middle. The CDR3 DNA follows: TGTGCCAGCAGCGCGATAGGACAGTTAGGGGAGACCCAGTACTTC. This sequence encodes CASSAIGQLGETQYF.

The gene calls are TRBV19 and TRBJ2-1; 9 bases map to TRBD2. Germline V gene sequence: CDR1 LNHDA, CDR2 SQIVND (reference sequence). The ends lost 3 bases at V and 4 bases at J; junction bases unmatched: 13. The CDR3 covers 18 residues. CDR3 sequence (DNA): TGTGCCAGTAGTATCGCCCCCGGGCCTAGCGGGGCGTACAATGAGCAGTTCTTC. Amino acid sequence: CASSIAPGPSGAYNEQFF.

The CDR3 nucleotides read TGTGCCATCAGTGAGTCGGACGGGACGGGAGCCTACGAGCAGTACTTC. Its protein product is CAISESDGTGAYEQYF. The chain is built from TRBV10-3 and TRBJ2-7, with D perhaps matching TRBD2 (6 bases). The CDR3 runs to 16 residues. Trimming left V 0 bases short and J 2 bases short, with 14 bases between. Per germline, CDR1 ENHRY and CDR2 SYGVKD.

The chain is built from TRBV11-2 and TRBJ2-7, with D perhaps TRBD2 (7 bases). Per germline, CDR1 SGHAT and CDR2 FQNNGV. CDR3 length equals 15 residues. With 1 base removed from V and 6 bases from J, the gap between germline ends came to 16 bases. The chain's CDR3 is CASSLVAGAVSEQYF. In nucleotides, the CDR3 is TGTGCCAGCAGCTTAGTGGCGGGGGCCGTTAGCGAGCAGTACTTC.

The rearrangement joins TRBV6-5 to TRBJ2-3, with 8 bases fitting TRBD1. V was clipped by 5 bases and J by 8 bases; unmatched bases: 9. Germline V gives CDR1 MNHEY, CDR2 SVGAGI. This CDR3 contains 14 residues. The CDR3 sequence: CASSNLAGGTTQYF. CDR3 DNA sequence: TGTGCCAGCAGTAACTTGGCAGGGGGCACTACGCAGTATTTT.

J is TRBJ2-2 and V is TRBV19; a weak D match, TRBD2 (5 bases). Germline V gives CDR1 LNHDA, CDR2 SQIVND (reference sequence). V gave up 7 bases and J gave up 3 bases, with 18 bases separating them. This CDR3 has 16 residues. The CDR3 DNA sequence: TGTGCCAGTACCCCATCCCCGGCGAGGGACACCGGGGAGCTGTTTTTT. Protein sequence: CASTPSPARDTGELFF.

J is TRBJ1-3 and V is TRBV7-2; D is ambiguous. This CDR3 comprises 13 residues. Germline V gene data show CDR1 as SGHTA and CDR2 as FQGNSA. Trimming stripped 1 base from V and 3 bases from J, with 4 bases between. The CDR3 bases are TGTGCCAGCAGCTTAGTACTTGGAAACACCATATATTTT. This codes for CASSLVLGNTIYF.

The chain recombines TRBV10-3 with TRBJ1-2, with 7 nucleotides matching TRBD1. V dropped 7 bases and J dropped 8; count of bases not matched to a gene: 10. The V gene's germline CDR1 is ENHRY and CDR2 SYGVKD. This CDR3 spans 13 amino acids. The CDR3 sequence is CAIMGTDQQGYTF. The CDR3 DNA is TGTGCCATCATGGGGACAGATCAGCAAGGCTACACCTTC.

CDR3 amino acids: CASRRAGGAGEKLFF. The CDR3 coding sequence is TGTGCCAGCAGGCGAGCAGGGGGCGCGGGGGAAAAACTGTTTTTT. This rearrangement joins TRBV6-1 to TRBJ1-4; 8 bases are a match to TRBD1. The V and J ends lost 6 bases and 8 bases, in that order; junction bases with no gene match: 11. The CDR3 sequence is 15 residues long. The germline V gene has CDR1 MNHNS and CDR2 SASEGT.

The chain employs TRBV5-1 and TRBJ2-1; D ambiguous. V shed 6 bases and J shed 0 bases, with 7 bases lying between them. This CDR3 region has 13 residues. Germline loops: CDR1 SGHRS, CDR2 YFSETQ. CDR3 loop: CASKESSYNEQFF. The CDR3 nucleotides are TGCGCCAGCAAGGAGAGCTCCTACAATGAGCAGTTCTTC.

The V gene is TRBV28, the J gene TRBJ1-1, with 8 positions matching TRBD1. Per germline, CDR1 MDHEN and CDR2 SYDVKM. Trimming removed 4 bases from V and 5 bases from J; junction bases left unmatched: 12. This CDR3 has 16 amino acids. DNA for the CDR3: TGTGCCAGCAGTTCCTACAGGGCAGGGGGCGGGACTGAAGCTTTCTTT. Translated: CASSSYRAGGGTEAFF.

The chain uses TRBV6-5 and TRBJ2-6, with D possibly TRBD1 on 6 matching bases. V was trimmed by 4 bases and J by 4 bases, leaving 11 bases between them. Germline values: CDR1 MNHEY, CDR2 SVGAGI. The CDR3 has 15 amino acids. CDR3 DNA: TGTGCCAGCAGTTCAGGGGCCGCGGGGGCCAACGTCCTGACTTTC. Translated: CASSSGAAGANVLTF.